This TCR beta chain appears in the sequencing data of a study of identifying expanded T cells in peripheral blood (dated 2019 in TCRdb). Broadly, across the study: Separate aliquots of the same genomic DNA pool were sequenced to produce technical replicates, and four replicates were compared in pairs.

Remarks on this clone: Its recognized antigen is unknown. Per-base quality was not reported, and no clone a single base away is much larger than it.

The immunoSEQ Assay, which relies on bias-controlled multiplex PCR amplification of genomic DNA, was used to profile TCRbeta CDR3 regions. The study's own analysis went as follows. To quantify the absolute abundance of each unique TCRbeta CDR3 region, the sequences were collapsed and filtered. Differential abundance was tested with a binomial (Fisher-equivalent) model and with a beta-binomial model adding time-dependent variance fitted from healthy donors. Any clone with fewer than 5 combined templates was excluded, and a clone was called differentially abundant if its Benjamini-Hochberg FDR was below 0.01. Using the form v = (b*log(k)+a)^2, the beta-binomial variance was modeled as a function of the total template count across the two samples. TCRdb mirrors the immuneACCESS table, restricted to in-frame sequences. Some clones are absent from its copies; in checked studies, under half trace to an unresolved V gene, and the reason for the others is unknown. From that table come the V and J calls and clone size; the DNA was used to work out D and trimming. In this sample the table shows around 60,000 clones, around 83% of which occur a single time. The ten top clones hold about 19% of the sample.

From a lookup of the germline V gene, CDR1 and CDR2 are MNHNS and SASEGT. The junction shows trimming of 0 bases on V and 7 bases on J, plus 15 bases between the germline ends. Including the terminal cysteine and phenylalanine, the CDR3 comprises 15 residues. Left in the record is the CDR3 DNA by itself, 45 bases read in frame from the first base. No immune events such as infections were documented for the healthy donors during the collection period. To calibrate time-dependent variance in a beta-binomial model of T-cell clone differential abundance, blood repertoires from healthy donors were used as a training cohort. The training cohort included some ten healthy donors, of whom 3 were female and 7 were male. The donors were between about 29 and 65 years old, with an average age of 43 years. Whole blood was collected from each healthy donor at three time points spaced around two weeks apart and obtained from a commercial supplier. Genomic DNA was extracted from unsorted whole blood for immunosequencing.

The study at large found these results: The binomial model flagged around 1.2 differentially abundant clones between technical replicates but 15 to 17 over approximately 2 weeks and 19 to 20 over around four weeks. Both the number of clones called differentially abundant and the false-positive rate were significantly reduced by the beta-binomial model across all healthy-donor time intervals. It was expected by the authors that biological variance in healthy repertoires might increase further over much longer intervals, such as months to years. For all healthy donors, the variance in clone template counts between roughly 2-week samples rose significantly as total template count increased.

The V and J segments used are TRBV6-1 and TRBJ1-2; no confident D gene assignment can be made. The receptor comes from a person aged 18 to 75 in good health. The sample taken for sequencing was blood. The CDR3: CASSEARLGSGGYTF. The DNA is as follows: TGTGCCAGCAGTGAAGCGCGTCTAGGATCAGGTGGCTACACCTTC.